The 13 T cell receptor beta chains listed next were all sequenced from one sample in a study of T cell responses to AZD1222 COVID-19 vaccine. Sequenced by immunoSEQ multiplex PCR; TCRdb stores in-frame clones only, minus some. The sample yields about 150,000 clones, approximately 90% seen once. This material consisted of peripheral blood, taken on day 0 of AZD1222 vaccination. The receptors stem from an adult in good health.

This rearrangement joins TRBV11-3 to TRBJ2-2, with 9 bases fitting TRBD1. The CDR3 loop spans 17 amino acids. V lost 0 bases, J lost 5 bases, and 7 bases stayed unmatched. CDR1 SGHNT and CDR2 YENEEA come from the germline V gene. CDR3 loop: CASSLDPQGAKTGELFF. The CDR3 nucleotides read TGTGCCAGCAGCTTAGATCCACAGGGGGCAAAGACCGGGGAGCTGTTTTTT.

The count of this clone is one. The rearrangement links TRBV5-1 to TRBJ2-3, with D maybe TRBD1 (6 bases). Deletions cut 3 bases from V and 1 base from J, with 12 bases between. CDR3 length: 15 residues. In germline, CDR1 is SGHRS, CDR2 YFSETQ. In DNA form, the CDR3 reads TGCGCCAGCAGCTCAAACAGGGTTGGCACAGATACGCAGTATTTT. Translation: CASSSNRVGTDTQYF.

The chain recombines TRBV19 with TRBJ2-7; D is tentatively TRBD1 or TRBD2 (5 bases each). The CDR3 spans 16 residues. Germline CDR1 LNHDA, CDR2 SQIVND (reference sequence). V was trimmed by 5 bases and J by 2 bases, leaving 19 bases between them. This chain's CDR3 is CASSVSRGGSPYEQYF. The CDR3, as DNA: TGTGCCAGTAGTGTTTCCCGTGGGGGTTCCCCCTACGAGCAGTACTTC.

The chain employs TRBV4-2 and TRBJ1-2; D gene unclear. The CDR3 spans 12 residues. The V gene lost 0 bases and the J gene lost 9 bases, with 8 bases spanning the gap. Looked up from germline, CDR1 is LGHNA and CDR2 is YNFKEQ. CDR3 sequence reads: CASSQEGFSYTF. The CDR3 nucleotides are TGTGCCAGCAGCCAAGAAGGGTTCAGCTACACCTTC.

This clone was seen once. The gene calls are TRBV7-2 and TRBJ2-2; no reliable D call. The germline CDR1 and CDR2 sequences are SGHTA and FQGNSA. V lost 3 bases and J lost 3, with 11 bases in between. The CDR3 has 15 amino acids. CDR3 residues: CASSFGRRDTGELFF. Here the CDR3 DNA reads TGTGCCAGCAGCTTCGGGCGCCGGGACACCGGGGAGCTGTTTTTT.

The V and J genes are TRBV27 and TRBJ1-4, with TRBD1 as a possible D gene (6 bases). The germline V gene encodes CDR1 MNHEY and CDR2 SMNVEV (reference sequence). V lost 6 bases to trimming and J lost 4 bases, with 12 bases between them. The CDR3 has 14 residues. DNA for the CDR3: TGTGCCAGCAGGGTAGGACAGCTTAATGAAAAACTGTTTTTT. Encoded protein: CASRVGQLNEKLFF.

The chain carries TRBV27 and TRBJ2-5, with unresolved D. This CDR3 comprises 16 residues. In germline, CDR1 is MNHEY, CDR2 SMNVEV (reference sequence). V was shortened by 3 bases and J by 2 bases, with 16 bases between the two germline ends. CDR3 region: CASSFWATSRQETQYF. The CDR3 DNA follows: TGTGCCAGCAGTTTTTGGGCGACGAGTAGACAAGAGACCCAGTACTTC.

The J gene is TRBJ2-7, the V gene TRBV27; D possibly corresponds to TRBD2 (6 bases). The CDR3 contains 14 residues. The germline gives CDR1 MNHEY, CDR2 SMNVEV (reference sequence). Trimming cost V 3 bases and J 5 bases, with 14 bases left between them. The CDR3 DNA reads as TGTGCCAGCAGTTTGTTACTAGCAAACAACGAGCAGTACTTC. As protein: CASSLLLANNEQYF.

The rearrangement joins TRBV24-1 to TRBJ2-1; 10 bases match TRBD1. CDR3 size: 15 residues. The ends lost 5 bases at V and 8 bases at J; junction bases unmatched: 8. Germline V gene data show CDR1 as KGHDR and CDR2 as SFDVKD. The CDR3 sequence: CATSAWDRGVDEQFF. DNA of the CDR3: TGTGCCACCAGTGCCTGGGACAGGGGAGTCGATGAGCAGTTCTTC.

The rearrangement uses TRBV7-2 and TRBJ2-5; TRBD1 is a possible D gene (6 bases). V was cut by 2 bases and J by 7 bases, with 14 bases left in between. The germline gives CDR1 SGHTA, CDR2 FQGNSA. The CDR3 contains 14 residues. The CDR3 sequence: CASSLTPGVATQYF. The DNA of the CDR3 is TGTGCCAGCAGCTTAACGCCAGGGGTCGCGACCCAGTACTTC.

This clone has only one observation. CDR3 protein: CASSQDEGAYGYTF. The CDR3 DNA follows: TGCGCCAGCAGCCAAGATGAGGGGGCCTATGGCTACACCTTC. The chain is built from TRBV4-3 and TRBJ1-2; the match to TRBD1 covers 7 bases. The germline V gene encodes CDR1 LGHNA and CDR2 YSLEER. The junction had 2 bases not matched to a gene; V was cut back by 0 bases and J by 4 bases. CDR3 size: 14 residues.

Comments on this clone: This same CDR3 is encoded by further DNA sequences in the sample. The genes are TRBV29-1 and TRBJ2-1; no clear D. Trimming removed 7 bases from V and 6 bases from J, with 7 bases in between. Germline lookup yields CDR1 SQVTM and CDR2 ANQGSEA. CDR3 size: 10 residues. The CDR3, as DNA: TGCAGCGCTCGAGGCAATGAGCAGTTCTTC. Its protein is CSARGNEQFF.

This clone was observed a handful of times. The chain carries TRBV2 and TRBJ1-2, with 7 bases aligning to TRBD1. The CDR3 has 13 residues. The junction had 5 bases not matched to a gene; V was cut back by 2 bases and J by 8 bases. CDR1 is SNHLY, CDR2 FYNNEI, per germline. CDR3 sequence reads: CASSENRGWGYTF. The CDR3 nucleotides are TGTGCCAGCAGTGAAAACAGGGGTTGGGGCTACACCTTC.